One and the same sample provided the 21 T cell receptor beta chains below, sequenced in a study of blood T cell repertoires in COVID-19. The data were produced by immunoSEQ multiplex PCR, yet TCRdb's version contains in-frame clones alone and is incomplete. The sample has 300,000 or so clones, approximately 86% seen once. The specimen was peripheral blood. The receptors stem from a woman between 45 and 60 years old with active or convalescent COVID-19.

The chain uses TRBV23-1 and TRBJ1-1; a weak D match, TRBD1 (5 bases). TRBV23-1 is sorted into the ORF group, with uncertain function. V shed 4 bases and J shed 1 base, with 28 bases lying between them. The CDR3 runs 20 residues. The CDR3 region is CASSLLWGCHVGRGNTEAFF. The CDR3 region has the DNA TGCGCCAGCAGTCTTTTGTGGGGTTGCCACGTGGGGAGGGGGAACACTGAAGCTTTCTTT.

This chain uses TRBV5-4 with TRBJ1-1, with a tentative D call TRBD1 (6 bases). V lost 4 bases and J lost 7, with 14 bases in between. The CDR3 spans 13 residues. From germline, CDR1 is SGHNT and CDR2 YYREEE (reference sequence). CDR3 loop: CASSRQGLFEAFF. The CDR3 bases are TGTGCCAGCAGCCGTCAGGGGCTTTTTGAAGCTTTCTTT.

This sequence joins TRBV6-5 and TRBJ1-3, with 9 bases fitting TRBD1. V was pared by 6 bases and J by 6 bases, with 9 bases of the junction left unmatched. CDR1 is MNHEY and CDR2 is SVGAGI in the germline V gene. The CDR3 length is 15 residues. The CDR3 sequence: CASRRTGGSANTIYF. The CDR3 nucleotides read TGTGCCAGCAGGAGAACAGGGGGCTCCGCAAACACCATATATTTT.

The chain has TRBV6-5 and TRBJ2-2; 8 bases align to TRBD2. Germline values: CDR1 MNHEY, CDR2 SVGAGI. V gave up 9 bases and J gave up 3 bases; unmatched junction bases: 6. This CDR3 is 14 amino acids long. CDR3 sequence reads: CASRLARDTGELFF. The CDR3 region has the DNA TGTGCCAGTCGACTAGCGAGAGACACCGGGGAGCTGTTTTTT.

The rearrangement links TRBV5-4 to TRBJ2-3; D might be TRBD2 (5 bases). The CDR3 is made up of 14 amino acids. The germline V and J ends were trimmed by 4 bases and 2 bases, with 11 bases remaining between them. Per germline, CDR1 SGHNT and CDR2 YYREEE (reference sequence). The CDR3 sequence: CASSTASSTDTQYF. The DNA of the CDR3 is TGTGCCAGCAGCACAGCTAGCTCCACAGATACGCAGTATTTT.

The chain is built from TRBV5-4 and TRBJ2-5, with TRBD2 identical over 10 bases. The CDR3 loop spans 16 amino acids. Trimming cost V 7 bases and J 7 bases; bases outside gene matches: 16. Germline CDR1 SGHNT, CDR2 YYREEE (reference sequence). CDR3 amino acids: CASGAPGLAGAGTQYF. Written as DNA, the CDR3 is TGTGCCAGCGGTGCCCCCGGGCTAGCGGGAGCAGGGACCCAGTACTTC.

This clone has just a few counts. V gene TRBV7-9 combines with J gene TRBJ1-2, with D possibly matching TRBD1 (6 bases). This CDR3 has 16 amino acids. The V and J ends lost 3 bases and 4 bases respectively, with 18 bases between them. The germline CDR1 and CDR2 sequences are SEHNR and FQNEAQ (reference sequence). CDR3 sequence reads: CASSFLDRSRGYGYTF. CDR3 sequence (DNA): TGTGCCAGCAGCTTTTTAGACAGGTCCCGGGGCTATGGCTACACCTTC.

This clone was observed a single time. This chain links TRBV9 with TRBJ1-3; 7 nucleotides line up with TRBD1. After removal of 0 bases from V and 0 bases from J, the junction contained 9 bases not matched to a gene. The length of the CDR3 is 18 residues. The germline V gene has CDR1 SGDLS and CDR2 YYNGEE. CDR3 region: CASSVVSPGTASGNTIYF. The CDR3 DNA follows: TGTGCCAGCAGCGTAGTCTCCCCCGGGACAGCCTCTGGAAACACCATATATTTT.

The rearrangement uses TRBV6-6 and TRBJ2-1, with 8 positions matching TRBD2. CDR1 MNHNY and CDR2 SVGAGI come from the germline V gene (reference sequence). This CDR3 is built from 15 residues. J lost 0 bases, V lost 11 bases, and 9 bases had no gene match. The CDR3 sequence: CASGYTSGSYNEQFF. CDR3 coding DNA: TGTGCCTCGGGCTATACTAGCGGCTCCTACAATGAGCAGTTCTTC.

A few counts support this clone. The rearrangement links TRBV7-8 to TRBJ2-6; the D gene is possibly TRBD1 (5 bases). Trimming left V 1 base short and J 2 bases short, with 6 bases between. The CDR3 is made up of 15 amino acids. In germline, CDR1 is SGHVS, CDR2 FQNEAQ. Here the CDR3 reads CASSLVGAGANVLTF. The CDR3 region has the DNA TGTGCCAGCAGCTTAGTAGGGGCTGGGGCCAACGTCCTGACTTTC.

The chain recombines TRBV7-2 with TRBJ2-7; TRBD1 matches at 7 bases. After removal of 5 bases from V and 3 bases from J, the junction contained 10 bases not matched to a gene. Germline-derived CDR1 and CDR2 are SGHTA and FQGNSA. CDR3 length: 15 amino acids. CDR3 loop: CASSPGTEPSYEQYF. DNA for the CDR3: TGTGCCAGCAGCCCCGGGACAGAACCAAGCTACGAGCAGTACTTC.

This clone was seen once. This chain uses TRBV9 with TRBJ1-2; D possibly corresponds to TRBD1 (5 bases). The CDR3 runs 14 residues. Trimming removed 3 bases at V and 4 bases at J, with 13 bases between. Germline-derived CDR1 and CDR2 are SGDLS and YYNGEE. CDR3 DNA sequence: TGTGCCAGCAGCGGCCGACAGAGCGTCTATGGCTACACCTTC. Encoded protein: CASSGRQSVYGYTF.

The sample holds a few counts of this clone. The chain carries TRBV3-1 (or the pseudogene TRBV3-2) and TRBJ2-1, with 10 bases aligning to TRBD2. CDR1 and CDR2 (germline): LGHDT, YNNKEL (reference sequence). This CDR3 contains 15 residues. The V and J ends lost 6 bases and 6 bases, in that order; junction bases with no gene match: 8. In DNA form, the CDR3 reads TGTGCCAGCAGTTTTCGACTAGCGGGCAGCAATGAGCAGTTCTTC. This sequence encodes CASSFRLAGSNEQFF.

This clone was counted once. V is TRBV10-3 and J is TRBJ1-2; the D is unclear. The CDR3 has 13 residues. CDR1 ENHRY and CDR2 SYGVKD come from the germline V gene. The germline V and J ends were trimmed by 2 bases and 3 bases, with 7 bases remaining between them. Written as DNA, the CDR3 is TGTGCCATCAGTGAGCGAACAGACTATGGCTACACCTTC. The encoded protein is CAISERTDYGYTF.

This chain links TRBV19 with TRBJ1-1, with D possibly matching TRBD1 (6 bases). V was pared by 3 bases and J by 0 bases, with 11 bases between. CDR3 length: 15 amino acids. The germline V gene has CDR1 LNHDA and CDR2 SQIVND (reference sequence). This CDR3 reads CASSIEDRLNTEAFF. The CDR3 bases are TGTGCCAGTAGTATCGAGGACAGACTGAACACTGAAGCTTTCTTT.

This clone has just a few counts. This chain connects TRBV7-8 to TRBJ1-1, with TRBD1 identical over 10 bases. Germline V gives CDR1 SGHVS, CDR2 FQNEAQ. CDR3 length: 15 amino acids. V lost 5 bases and J lost 2; bases outside the gene matches: 5. CDR3 residues: CASSPGQGGNTEAFF. Written as DNA, the CDR3 is TGTGCCAGCAGCCCTGGACAGGGGGGCAACACTGAAGCTTTCTTT.

CDR3 DNA: TGTGCCAGCACCGAGGGGGCGCGGACTGAAGCTTTCTTT. Protein product: CASTEGARTEAFF. This chain connects TRBV5-8 to TRBJ1-1; 7 bases are shared with TRBD1. Germline CDR1 SGHTS, CDR2 YDEGEE. V dropped 6 bases and J dropped 5; count of bases not matched to a gene: 7. This CDR3 is built from 13 residues.

This CDR3 reads CASSSRDRGGQPQHF. The DNA of the CDR3 is TGTGCCAGTAGTTCCCGGGACAGGGGTGGTCAGCCCCAGCATTTT. This chain links TRBV19 with TRBJ1-5; TRBD1 matches at 10 bases. The CDR3 has 15 amino acids. Germline V gene sequence: CDR1 LNHDA, CDR2 SQIVND (reference sequence). V shed 5 bases and J 6 bases; nucleotides not matched to a gene: 7.

This chain links TRBV6-6 with TRBJ2-5; D may be TRBD2 (5 bases). With 2 bases removed from V and 5 bases from J, the gap between germline ends came to 15 bases. The CDR3 has 15 residues. Per germline, CDR1 MNHNY and CDR2 SVGAGI (reference sequence). This CDR3 is CASSYVKLTGETQYF. Here the CDR3 DNA reads TGTGCCAGCAGTTACGTGAAGCTGACGGGGGAGACCCAGTACTTC.

This chain joins TRBV27 and TRBJ2-1, with 9 positions matching TRBD2. Germline values: CDR1 MNHEY, CDR2 SMNVEV (reference sequence). This CDR3 spans 15 amino acids. J lost 0 bases, V lost 3 bases, and 0 bases had no gene match. Here the CDR3 DNA reads TGTGCCAGCAGTTTGCGGGAGGGCTCCTACAATGAGCAGTTCTTC. Translation: CASSLREGSYNEQFF.

The table lists this clone with a count of one. The chain uses TRBV19 and TRBJ2-3; 10 nucleotides agree with TRBD1. The CDR3 sequence is 14 residues long. From germline, CDR1 is LNHDA and CDR2 SQIVND (reference sequence). The ends lost 10 bases at V and 1 base at J; junction bases unmatched: 5. The CDR3, as DNA: TGTGCCACCTCGACAGGGGGCCGCACAGATACGCAGTATTTT. This encodes CATSTGGRTDTQYF.